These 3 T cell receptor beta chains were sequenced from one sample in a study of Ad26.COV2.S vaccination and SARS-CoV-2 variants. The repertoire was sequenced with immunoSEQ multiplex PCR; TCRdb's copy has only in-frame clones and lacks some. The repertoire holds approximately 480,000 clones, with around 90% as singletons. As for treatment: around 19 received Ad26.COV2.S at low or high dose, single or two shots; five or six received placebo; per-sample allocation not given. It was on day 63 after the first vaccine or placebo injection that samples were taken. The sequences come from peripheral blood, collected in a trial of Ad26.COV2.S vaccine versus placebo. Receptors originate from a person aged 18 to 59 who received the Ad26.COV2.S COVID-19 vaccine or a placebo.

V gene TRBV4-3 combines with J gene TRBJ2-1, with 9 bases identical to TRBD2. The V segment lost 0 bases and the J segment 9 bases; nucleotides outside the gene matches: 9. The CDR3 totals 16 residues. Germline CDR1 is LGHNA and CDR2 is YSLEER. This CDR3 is CASSQDLASGNTEQFF. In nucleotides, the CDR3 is TGCGCCAGCAGCCAAGATTTGGCTAGCGGGAATACTGAGCAGTTCTTC.

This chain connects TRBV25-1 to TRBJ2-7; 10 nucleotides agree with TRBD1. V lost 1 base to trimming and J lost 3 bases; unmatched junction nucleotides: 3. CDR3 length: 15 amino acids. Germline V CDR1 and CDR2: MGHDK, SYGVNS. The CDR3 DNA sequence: TGTGCCAGCAGTGAATGGGGACAGGGGTACTACGAGCAGTACTTC. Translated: CASSEWGQGYYEQYF.

CDR3 DNA sequence: TGTGCCAGCGCTGTTAGGGCAGGGGGCGCGGGCGGGGAGCTGTTTTTT. As protein: CASAVRAGGAGGELFF. The rearrangement links TRBV11-2 to TRBJ2-2, with 8 nucleotides matching TRBD1. The germline V gene encodes CDR1 SGHAT and CDR2 FQNNGV. The CDR3 extends over 16 amino acids. J was trimmed by 7 bases and V by 8 bases; bases with no gene match: 15.